Following are 15 T cell receptor beta chains from one sample sequenced in a study of cytomegalovirus exposure and HLA in healthy donors. Researchers ran the PCR with 60 Vbeta and 13 Jbeta primers. Produced via immunoSEQ multiplex PCR; TCRdb's table is partial and in-frame only. The sample includes roughly 190,000 clones, about 77% of them seen just once. Sequenced sample: PBMCs. The receptors come from a man younger than 45 in good health and CMV-seropositive.

The gene calls are TRBV5-1 and TRBJ2-5, with D tentatively TRBD2 (5 bases). Per germline, CDR1 SGHRS and CDR2 YFSETQ. V dropped 0 bases and J dropped 5 bases, with 14 bases sitting between them. CDR3 length: 15 amino acids. The CDR3 bases are TGCGCCAGCAGCTTGGCCGACGGAGGATGGGAGACCCAGTACTTC. Amino acid sequence: CASSLADGGWETQYF.

V and J are TRBV10-3 and TRBJ2-7, with a weak D call TRBD1 (6 bases). With 3 bases removed from V and 6 bases from J, the gap between germline ends came to 9 bases. The CDR3 runs to 12 residues. Looked up from germline, CDR1 is ENHRY and CDR2 is SYGVKD. The CDR3 region is CAISESDSEQYF. The CDR3 coding sequence is TGTGCCATCAGTGAATCGGACAGCGAGCAGTACTTC.

The chain links TRBV4-3 to TRBJ2-1; D is ambiguous. CDR1 is LGHNA, CDR2 YSLEER, per germline. V lost 0 bases and J 9 bases, leaving 12 bases between the germline ends. CDR3 size: 14 residues. The chain's CDR3 is CASSQDWADTEQFF. CDR3 in DNA: TGCGCCAGCAGCCAAGATTGGGCCGATACTGAGCAGTTCTTC.

The chain links TRBV28 to TRBJ1-1; possibly TRBD1 for D (5 bases). From germline, CDR1 is MDHEN and CDR2 SYDVKM. Trimming shortened V by 3 bases and J by 11 bases, and 16 bases separated the two germline ends. This CDR3 region has 13 residues. CDR3 nucleotide sequence: TGTGCCAGCAGTTTCGGGACGGCGCGGGGCGCTTTCTTT. As protein: CASSFGTARGAFF. The whole variable domain, filled in from reference TRBV28 and TRBJ1-1, reads DVKVTQSSRYLVKRTGEKVFLECVQDMDHENMFWYRQDPGLGLRLIYFSYDVKMKEKGDIPEGYSVSREKKERFSLILESASTNQTSMYLCASSFGTARGAFFGQGTRLTVV.

This clone came up a few times. This chain uses TRBV28 with TRBJ2-2; D remains unclear. The CDR3 spans 15 residues. Looked up from germline, CDR1 is MDHEN and CDR2 is SYDVKM. V lost 5 bases, J lost 0 bases, and 10 bases lay in between. This chain's CDR3 is CASSPTVTNTGELFF. In nucleotides, the CDR3 is TGTGCCAGCAGTCCTACAGTTACGAACACCGGGGAGCTGTTTTTT.

This CDR3 reads CASRLHTAPDTQYF. CDR3 in DNA: TGTGCCAGCAGGCTCCATACAGCTCCAGATACGCAGTATTTT. The chain carries TRBV27 and TRBJ2-3; no clear D. The germline V gene has CDR1 MNHEY and CDR2 SMNVEV (reference sequence). The CDR3 loop spans 14 amino acids. Between the trimmed V and J ends, which lost 6 bases and 4 bases, there was a span of 14 bases.

The rearrangement joins TRBV9 to TRBJ2-5, with D uncertain. Germline V gene data show CDR1 as SGDLS and CDR2 as YYNGEE. The V and J ends lost 0 bases and 5 bases respectively, with 14 bases between them. The CDR3 runs 15 residues. For the CDR3, the DNA is TGTGCCAGCAGCGTAGCTACCTTAGGAGCTGAGACCCAGTACTTC. The encoded protein is CASSVATLGAETQYF.

The chain joins TRBV2 to TRBJ2-4, with 10 bases that match TRBD1. Losses at the gene ends were 6 bases for V and 4 bases for J; bases not matched to a gene: 6. This CDR3 spans 15 amino acids. The V gene's germline CDR1 is SNHLY and CDR2 FYNNEI. The DNA of the CDR3 is TGTGCCAGCAGCGCGGGACAGGGGTTGAAAAACATTCAGTACTTC. Encoded protein: CASSAGQGLKNIQYF.

This chain joins TRBV9 and TRBJ2-1; 10 bases fit TRBD2. J gave up 6 bases and V 1 base, and 7 bases lay outside the gene matches. The CDR3 is made up of 16 amino acids. Germline V CDR1 and CDR2: SGDLS, YYNGEE. CDR3 bases: TGTGCCAGCAGCGTACCCCCTAGCGGGAGCCTCAATGAGCAGTTCTTC. Its translation is CASSVPPSGSLNEQFF.

The CDR3 region is CASSLTERGGQFF. The DNA of the CDR3 is TGTGCCAGCAGCTTAACGGAGCGGGGCGGACAGTTCTTC. The V gene is TRBV7-3, the J gene TRBJ2-1; 7 bases are a match to TRBD2. Germline trimming cut 0 bases from V and 13 bases from J; bases unmatched to any gene: 6. CDR3 size: 13 residues. CDR1 and CDR2 (germline): SGHTA, FQGTGA.

The chain combines TRBV19 with TRBJ2-1; 7 nucleotides align to TRBD2. The CDR3 extends over 16 amino acids. After removal of 6 bases from V and 1 base from J, the junction contained 9 bases not matched to a gene. Germline V gene data show CDR1 as LNHDA and CDR2 as SQIVND (reference sequence). The CDR3 region has the DNA TGTGCCAGTAGCCCTAACTTGGGGGGGTCCTACAATGAGCAGTTCTTC. This encodes CASSPNLGGSYNEQFF.

The V call is TRBV7-6, the J call TRBJ1-2; 7 bases are a match to TRBD1. Germline V lookup: CDR1 SGHVS, CDR2 FNYEAQ. Unmatched junction bases numbered 6, after V lost 4 bases and J lost 4 bases. The CDR3 contains 14 residues. CDR3 region: CASSSSDRRYGYTF. In nucleotides, the CDR3 is TGTGCCAGCAGCTCCTCGGACAGGCGCTATGGCTACACCTTC.

This clone was seen a few times. The chain has TRBV29-1 and TRBJ2-5; tentative D call: TRBD2 (5 bases). The CDR3 loop spans 11 amino acids. V lost 5 bases, J lost 4 bases, and 8 bases lay in between. Germline CDR1 and CDR2: SQVTM and ANQGSEA. DNA for the CDR3: TGCAGCGTTCGGGCGGGAGAGACCCAGTACTTC. This gives the protein CSVRAGETQYF.

This clone was seen only once. The V call is TRBV19, the J call TRBJ2-7; D unclear. Trimming removed 3 bases at V and 0 bases at J, with 12 bases between. CDR1 is LNHDA, CDR2 SQIVND, per germline (reference sequence). The CDR3 runs 15 residues. This CDR3 reads CASSISVYSSYEQYF. DNA of the CDR3: TGTGCCAGTAGTATCTCTGTTTACTCCTCCTACGAGCAGTACTTC.

The chain employs TRBV10-3 and TRBJ2-7, with 10 bases identical to TRBD2. The CDR3 covers 15 residues. V gave up 3 bases and J gave up 0 bases; unmatched junction bases: 2. From germline, CDR1 is ENHRY and CDR2 SYGVKD. CDR3 sequence reads: CAISERTSGSYEQYF. The DNA of the CDR3 is TGTGCCATCAGTGAACGGACTAGCGGCTCCTACGAGCAGTACTTC.